The TCR beta chain described here comes from a study of blood T cells in healthy people across ages. Study-wide results and limits: Diversity was higher, and naive CD4+ cells more numerous, in long-lived donors than in aged donors. Estimates drawn from one million T cells were deemed to understate diversity.

This clonotype appeared a few times. The antigen remains undetermined. A second PCR, run for roughly 7 to 12 cycles, used a sample-barcoded 5' primer plus a J-beta primer mix. TCRdb reprocessed the 5' RACE reads via MiXCR and lists one record per CDR3 protein. Seen here are 550,000 to 750,000 distinct CDR3 sequences, under 25% observed once, and the top ten hold 3.6%. This CDR3 has 15 residues. Germline V CDR1 and CDR2: LGHNA, YNFKEQ. Sequencing was done on a sample of blood. V gene TRBV4-2 combines with J gene TRBJ2-5; 11 nucleotides match TRBD1. The J call could be wrong; TRBJ2-1 is a better fit for the DNA end. This TCR derives from a man aged 70-80 years in good health. The CDR3 DNA is TGTGCCAGCAGCCAAGAAGGACAGGGGGCATATGAGCAGTTCTTC. Its protein is CASSQEGQGAYEQFF.